These T cell receptor beta chains were read from a single sample in a study of T cells in Graves' hyperthyroidism and ophthalmopathy. TCRdb recomputed calls from the multiplex PCR reads with MiXCR, one row per CDR3 protein. This table has about 350,000 distinct CDR3 sequences, approximately 15% appearing once. Sequencing was performed on blood. These TCRs come from a woman in her twenties or thirties with Graves' hyperthyroidism. The CDR3 runs from the conserved cysteine through the conserved F or W. Each record gives: J gene, D gene, clone size, V gene, CDR3 protein, CDR3 DNA. D genes are given only for firm matches. The size entry is marked missing in some rows and otherwise reads once, few, many or a size class.

TRBJ2-2,TRBD1,few,TRBV7-2,CASSLAGGGTGGVGELFF,TGTGCCAGCAGCTTAGCGGGCGGAGGGACAGGGGGAGTCGGGGAGCTGTTTTTT
TRBJ2-3,TRBD2,few,TRBV6-1,CASSTGTSSADTQYF,TGTGCCAGCAGTACCGGGACTAGCAGCGCAGATACGCAGTATTTT
TRBJ2-7,TRBD1,few,TRBV5-6,CASSSDDRGGEQYF,TGTGCCAGCAGCTCCGATGACAGGGGAGGCGAGCAGTACTTC
TRBJ1-4,NA,once,TRBV20-1,CSAARDANNEKLFF,TGCAGTGCGGCGAGGGACGCAAATAATGAAAAACTGTTTTTT
TRBJ2-7,NA,few,TRBV19,CASSPRLDRGYEQYF,TGTGCCAGTAGCCCAAGACTAGACCGGGGCTACGAGCAGTACTTC
TRBJ2-7,TRBD2,NA,TRBV28,CASSPVRGGSYEQYF,TGTGCCAGCAGCCCGGTTCGGGGGGGCTCCTACGAGCAGTACTTC
TRBJ2-2,NA,many,TRBV2,CASSQDTPGSCFF,NA
TRBJ1-2,TRBD1,few,TRBV15,CATSSDRGGGYTF,TGTGCCACCAGCAGTGACAGGGGGGGTGGCTACACCTTC
TRBJ2-1,NA,many,TRBV7-3,CASSLMSATRDNEQFF,TGTGCCAGCAGCTTAATGTCAGCTACGAGGGACAATGAGCAGTTCTTC
TRBJ1-2,TRBD1,many,TRBV11-2,CASSRSGGADYGYTF,TGTGCCAGCAGCCGCTCAGGGGGCGCGGACTATGGCTACACCTTC
TRBJ2-7,NA,NA,TRBV5-5,CASRKGSGYEQYF,TGTGCCAGCAGAAAGGGATCGGGGTACGAGCAGTACTTC
TRBJ1-5,NA,NA,TRBV3-1,CASSRSGDNQPQHF,TGTGCCAGCAGCCGATCGGGTGATAATCAGCCCCAGCATTTT
TRBJ2-1,TRBD2,NA,TRBV29-1,CSASTSGSKHEQFF,TGCAGCGCATCGACTAGCGGGAGTAAGCATGAGCAGTTCTTC
TRBJ1-2,NA,NA,TRBV6-5,CASSYGLGATGNPNYGYTF,TGTGCCAGCAGTTACGGCTTGGGGGCGACAGGCAACCCCAACTATGGCTACACCTTC
TRBJ1-5,NA,few,TRBV7-8,CASSPSRLGRGNQPQHF,TGTGCCAGCAGCCCCTCGCGGTTAGGCCGGGGAAATCAGCCCCAGCATTTT
TRBJ1-2,NA,NA,TRBV7-2,CASSLGPTPLGYTF,TGTGCCAGCAGCTTGGGACCTACTCCCCTTGGCTACACCTTC
TRBJ2-7,NA,many,TRBV28,CASSLARQDEQYF,TGTGCCAGCAGTTTAGCCCGACAGGACGAGCAGTACTTC
TRBJ1-2,NA,many,TRBV7-9,CASSFPLDSGGYTF,TGTGCCAGCAGCTTCCCCCTGGACAGTGGAGGCTACACCTTC
TRBJ2-1,NA,many,TRBV30,CAWSPPGARSEQFF,TGTGCCTGGAGTCCCCCGGGGGCGAGGAGTGAGCAGTTCTTC
TRBJ1-6,NA,many,TRBV28,CASGTGQTNSPLHF,TGTGCCAGCGGGACCGGACAGACCAATTCACCCCTCCACTTT
TRBJ2-5,TRBD2,few,TRBV9,CASSVGTSDVGETQYF,TGTGCCAGCAGCGTAGGAACTAGCGATGTCGGAGAGACCCAGTACTTC
TRBJ2-1,NA,many,TRBV7-8,CASSLASAVTYNEQFF,TGTGCCAGCAGCTTAGCTTCTGCGGTAACCTACAATGAGCAGTTCTTC
TRBJ2-1,NA,many,TRBV28,CASSLVRDEQFF,TGTGCCAGCAGTTTAGTCCGGGATGAGCAGTTCTTC
TRBJ1-5,NA,many,TRBV12-3/TRBV12-4,CASSPLDQPQHF,TGTGCCAGCAGTCCCCTCGATCAGCCCCAGCATTTT
TRBJ1-6,NA,NA,TRBV11-2,CASSLRGRSSYNSPLHF,TGTGCCAGCAGCTTACGAGGACGTAGCTCCTATAATTCACCCCTCCACTTT
TRBJ2-7,TRBD2,few,TRBV25-1,CASRESGSTTYEQYF,TGTGCCAGCAGAGAAAGCGGGAGTACGACCTACGAGCAGTACTTC
TRBJ1-2,NA,many,TRBV2,CASHRVNYGYTF,TGTGCCAGCCATAGGGTTAACTATGGCTACACCTTC
TRBJ1-1,NA,many,TRBV29-1,CSVENVGTEAFF,TGCAGCGTTGAAAACGTGGGCACTGAAGCTTTCTTT
TRBJ2-2,NA,many,TRBV12-5,CASGSPTGELFF,TGTGCTAGTGGTTCCCCCACCGGGGAGCTGTTTTTT
TRBJ2-2,NA,many,TRBV12-3/TRBV12-4,CASSSDDGELFF,TGTGCCAGCAGTTCAGACGACGGCGAGCTGTTTTTT
TRBJ1-1,NA,many,TRBV12-3/TRBV12-4,CASSSGAAGPEAFF,TGTGCCAGCAGCTCCGGTGCGGCGGGACCTGAAGCTTTCTTT
TRBJ2-7,NA,NA,TRBV20-1,CSAPAASYEQYF,TGCAGTGCCCCGGCCGCTTCTTACGAGCAGTACTTC
TRBJ2-1,NA,few,TRBV18,CASSTRPEGIRNEQFF,TGTGCCAGCTCCACCAGACCAGAGGGAATTCGTAATGAGCAGTTCTTC
TRBJ1-1,NA,NA,TRBV7-9,CASSQGGRTEAFF,TGTGCCAGCAGTCAAGGGGGGCGGACTGAAGCTTTCTTT
TRBJ1-5,NA,many,TRBV6-1,CASSERGDQPYSNQPQHF,TGTGCCAGCAGCGAACGGGGGGACCAACCTTATAGCAATCAGCCCCAGCATTTT
TRBJ1-2,NA,many,TRBV15,CATSNSGTSGYTF,TGTGCCACCAGCAACTCAGGGACTTCGGGCTACACCTTC
TRBJ2-4,TRBD2,NA,TRBV11-1,CASSRGLAGEGNIQYF,TGTGCCAGCAGCCGGGGACTAGCGGGCGAGGGAAACATTCAGTACTTC
TRBJ2-5,NA,many,TRBV19,CASSRGSQETQYF,TGTGCCAGTTCAAGGGGCAGCCAAGAGACCCAGTACTTC
TRBJ2-5,TRBD2,many,TRBV27,CASSRSTSGEFQETQYF,TGTGCCAGCAGCCGATCCACTAGCGGGGAGTTCCAAGAGACCCAGTACTTC
TRBJ1-4,TRBD1,NA,TRBV4-1,CASSQNSGTGVEKLFF,TGCGCCAGCAGCCAAAATAGCGGGACAGGGGTAGAAAAACTGTTTTTT
TRBJ1-4,NA,NA,TRBV7-9,CASSVGDRTTNEKLFF,TGTGCCAGCAGCGTCGGAGACAGAACAACTAATGAAAAACTGTTTTTT
TRBJ2-5,NA,NA,TRBV7-9,CASSLGSGETQYF,TGTGCCAGCAGCTTAGGCTCGGGGGAGACCCAGTACTTC
TRBJ2-7,NA,NA,TRBV4-3,CASSQDAPTSIYEQYF,TGCGCCAGCAGCCAAGATGCCCCGACTAGTATCTACGAGCAGTACTTC